This is a list of T cell receptor beta chains from one sample in a study of human T cells and chemical hapten exposure. TCRdb re-analysed the RACE reads in MiXCR, keeping a single row per CDR3 protein. The sample includes more than 80,000 distinct CDR3 sequences, over 6% of them seen just once. The specimen was whole blood, collected in connection with sensitization to the hapten diphenylcyclopropenone (DPC). Every receptor here comes from a woman between 25 and 40 years old with alopecia areata. Some clones in this sample may be carry-over from other donors' samples. Each CDR3 is given with its conserved first and last residue. Fields, in order: CDR3 DNA, CDR3 protein, J gene, D gene, V gene, clone size. D genes are given only for firm matches. Clone size appears in some rows only: once, few, many, or a class for an expanded clone.

DNA: TGCAGTGCTAGAGATACTAGCGGAATCTACGAGCAGTACTTC
CDR3: CSARDTSGIYEQYF
J: TRBJ2-7
D: TRBD2
V: TRBV20-1
size: many

DNA: TGTGCCAGCAGCCAAGGCAAGACGGCGGACACTGAAGCTTTCTTT
CDR3: CASSQGKTADTEAFF
J: TRBJ1-1
D: .
V: TRBV14
size: many

DNA: TGTGCCAGCAATTATACTCGGACGAGTAACACTGAAGCTTTCTTT
CDR3: CASNYTRTSNTEAFF
J: TRBJ1-1
D: .
V: TRBV6-5
size: .

DNA: TGTGCCATCAGGACGACAGGGAAAGAGACAGATACGCAGTATTTT
CDR3: CAIRTTGKETDTQYF
J: TRBJ2-3
D: TRBD1
V: TRBV10-3
size: many

DNA: TGCAGTGCTAGAGGGAGCGGATACGAGCAGTACTTC
CDR3: CSARGSGYEQYF
J: TRBJ2-7
D: .
V: TRBV20-1
size: many

DNA: TGTGCCCGGACAGTAAAGCATAAAATCCAAGAGACCCAGTACTTC
CDR3: CARTVKHKIQETQYF
J: TRBJ2-5
D: .
V: TRBV6-1
size: many

DNA: TGTGCCAGCAGTGGTTCGGTCCTCTCCTACAATGAGCAGTTCTTC
CDR3: CASSGSVLSYNEQFF
J: TRBJ2-1
D: .
V: TRBV12-3/TRBV12-4
size: few

DNA: TGCGCCAGCAGCTCCGGCGGGGTTTCCTACGAGCAGTACTTC
CDR3: CASSSGGVSYEQYF
J: TRBJ2-7
D: .
V: TRBV5-1
size: many

DNA: TGTGCCTGGAGAGGCACGACAGGCATCAAAAACATTCAGTACTTC
CDR3: CAWRGTTGIKNIQYF
J: TRBJ2-4
D: .
V: TRBV30
size: few

DNA: TGCAGTGCTAGCTCGGACAGGGGGACTGAAGCTTTCTTT
CDR3: CSASSDRGTEAFF
J: TRBJ1-1
D: TRBD1
V: TRBV20-1
size: few

DNA: TGCAGCGTTGATAAAGGCAGCACAGATACGCAGTATTTT
CDR3: CSVDKGSTDTQYF
J: TRBJ2-3
D: .
V: TRBV29-1
size: many

DNA: TGCGCCAGCAGCCTAGGGACAGGGGGCCAGGAAAATGAAAAACTGTTTTTT
CDR3: CASSLGTGGQENEKLFF
J: TRBJ1-4
D: TRBD1
V: TRBV5-1
size: many

DNA: TGTGCCAGCAGCCACGTTTGGGGGGACGAGCAGTACTTC
CDR3: CASSHVWGDEQYF
J: TRBJ2-7
D: .
V: TRBV3-1
size: many

DNA: TGCAGTGTTAAGCTAGGGGACACTGAAGCTTTCTTT
CDR3: CSVKLGDTEAFF
J: TRBJ1-1
D: .
V: TRBV20-1
size: .

DNA: TGTGCCAGCAGCACCGGACAGGGGCTGGAGCAGTACTTC
CDR3: CASSTGQGLEQYF
J: TRBJ2-7
D: TRBD1
V: TRBV7-9
size: many